This T cell receptor (beta chain) was recorded in a study of blood T cell repertoires in COVID-19. For the study at large: Samples of COVID-19 (acute and convalescent) were obtained from the United States, Italy and Spain. From T cells, B-cell-depleted T cells, or PBMCs came the material, which was cDNA or gDNA.

Participants had their cohort set by participant-reported clinical history. There are 17 residues in the CDR3. Germline CDR1 reads MNHEY; CDR2 reads SVGEGT. The V end was cut by 2 bases, the J end by 6 bases, with 19 bases between. The repertoire was sequenced with immunoSEQ multiplex PCR; TCRdb's copy has only in-frame clones and lacks some. The sample records approximately 300,000 clones, 87% being singletons. The source of this sequence is a woman aged 25 to 39 who had recovered from COVID-19. Sequencing input: PBMCs or T cells enriched from blood (not recorded which). The chain uses TRBV6-2 or TRBV6-3 and TRBJ1-4; D might be TRBD1 (6 bases). CDR3 sequence (DNA): TGTGCCAGCAGTTACCGACAAGGGACACCAGGGGATGAAAAACTGTTTTTT. Protein product: CASSYRQGTPGDEKLFF.